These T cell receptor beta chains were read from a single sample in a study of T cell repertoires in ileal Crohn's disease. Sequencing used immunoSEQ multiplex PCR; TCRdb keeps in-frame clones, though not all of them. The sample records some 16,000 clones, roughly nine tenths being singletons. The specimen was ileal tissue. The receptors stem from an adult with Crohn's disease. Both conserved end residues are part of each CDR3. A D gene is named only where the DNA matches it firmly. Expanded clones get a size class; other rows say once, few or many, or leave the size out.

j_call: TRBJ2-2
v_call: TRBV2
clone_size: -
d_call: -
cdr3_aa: CASSREGTGELFF
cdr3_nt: TGTGCCAGCAGCCGAGAGGGGACCGGGGAGCTGTTTTTT

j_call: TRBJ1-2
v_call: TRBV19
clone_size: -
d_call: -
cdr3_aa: CATSTLGESDPYGYTF
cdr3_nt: TGTGCCACCTCAACGTTGGGGGAATCAGACCCCTATGGCTACACCTTC

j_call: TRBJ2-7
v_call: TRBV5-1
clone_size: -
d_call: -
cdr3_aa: CASSYGYEQYF
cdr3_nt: TGCGCCAGCAGCTACGGTTACGAGCAGTACTTC

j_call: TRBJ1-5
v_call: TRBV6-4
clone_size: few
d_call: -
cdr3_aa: CASSDPGEYSNQPQHF
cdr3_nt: TGTGCCAGCAGTGACCCAGGGGAATATAGCAATCAGCCCCAGCATTTT

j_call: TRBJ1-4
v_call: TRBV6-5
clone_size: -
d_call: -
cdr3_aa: CASSRYGAGEKLFF
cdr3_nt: TGTGCCAGCAGTCGTTACGGGGCGGGTGAAAAACTGTTTTTT

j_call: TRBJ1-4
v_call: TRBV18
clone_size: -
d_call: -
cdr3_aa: CASSPRENEKLFF
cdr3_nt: TGTGCCAGCTCCCCGAGGGAAAATGAAAAACTGTTTTTT

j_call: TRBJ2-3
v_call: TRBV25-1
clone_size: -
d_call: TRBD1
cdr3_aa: CATGTGADTQYF
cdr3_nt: TGTGCCACCGGGACAGGGGCAGATACGCAGTATTTT

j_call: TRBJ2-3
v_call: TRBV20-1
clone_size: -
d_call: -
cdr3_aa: CSAVSGSQYF
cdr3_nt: TGCAGTGCCGTTTCTGGGTCGCAGTATTTT

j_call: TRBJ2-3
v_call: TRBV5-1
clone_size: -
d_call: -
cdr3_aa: CASSPLSTDTQYF
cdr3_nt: TGCGCCAGCAGCCCACTAAGCACAGATACGCAGTATTTT

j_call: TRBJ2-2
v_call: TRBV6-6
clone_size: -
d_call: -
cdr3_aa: CASKGHANTGELFF
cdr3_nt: TGTGCCAGCAAGGGACACGCGAACACCGGGGAGCTGTTTTTT

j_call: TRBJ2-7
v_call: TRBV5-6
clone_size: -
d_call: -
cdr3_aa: CASSLRSFGSSYEQYF
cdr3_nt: TGTGCCAGCAGCTTACGATCCTTCGGAAGCTCCTACGAGCAGTACTTC

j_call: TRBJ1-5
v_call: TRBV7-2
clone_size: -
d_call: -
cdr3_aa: CASSRRGQPQHF
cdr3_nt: TGTGCCAGCAGCCGCCGGGGGCAGCCCCAGCATTTT

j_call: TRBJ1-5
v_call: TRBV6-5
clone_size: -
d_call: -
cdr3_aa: CASSSGDINQPQHF
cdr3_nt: TGTGCCAGCAGTTCCGGCGACATTAATCAGCCCCAGCATTTT

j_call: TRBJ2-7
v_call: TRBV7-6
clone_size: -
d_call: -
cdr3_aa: CASSLVDDAYEQYF
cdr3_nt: TGTGCCAGCAGCTTAGTTGACGACGCCTACGAGCAGTACTTC

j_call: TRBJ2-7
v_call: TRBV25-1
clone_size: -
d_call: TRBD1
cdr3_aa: CASSDRGPNYEQYF
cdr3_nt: TGTGCCAGCAGTGACAGGGGGCCAAACTACGAGCAGTACTTC

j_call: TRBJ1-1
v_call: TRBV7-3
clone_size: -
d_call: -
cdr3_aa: CASSLGTATEAFF
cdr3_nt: TGTGCCAGCAGCCTCGGGACGGCCACTGAAGCTTTCTTT

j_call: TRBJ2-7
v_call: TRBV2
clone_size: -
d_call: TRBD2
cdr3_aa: CASSEMLAGGPAHYEQYF
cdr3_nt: TGTGCCAGCAGTGAAATGCTAGCGGGGGGGCCCGCCCACTACGAGCAGTACTTC

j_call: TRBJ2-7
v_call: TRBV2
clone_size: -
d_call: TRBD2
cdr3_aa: CASSESVAGGSYEQYF
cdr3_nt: TGTGCCAGCAGTGAATCGGTGGCGGGGGGATCCTACGAGCAGTACTTC

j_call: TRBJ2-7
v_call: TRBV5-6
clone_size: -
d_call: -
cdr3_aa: CASSRDLGGYEQYF
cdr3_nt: TGTGCCAGCAGCCGGGACCTCGGGGGCTACGAGCAGTACTTC

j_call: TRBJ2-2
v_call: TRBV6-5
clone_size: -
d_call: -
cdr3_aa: CATRGRGANTGELFF
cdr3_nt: TGTGCCACTAGAGGGAGGGGGGCGAACACCGGGGAGCTGTTTTTT

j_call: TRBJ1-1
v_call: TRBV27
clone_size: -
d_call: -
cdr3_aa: CASSSLLTPPENTEAFF
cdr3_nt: TGTGCCAGCAGTTCACTACTGACACCACCCGAGAACACTGAAGCTTTCTTT

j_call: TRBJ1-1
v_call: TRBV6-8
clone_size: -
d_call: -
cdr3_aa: CASSYSGGAFF
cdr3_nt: TGTGCCAGCAGTTACTCGGGAGGGGCTTTCTTT

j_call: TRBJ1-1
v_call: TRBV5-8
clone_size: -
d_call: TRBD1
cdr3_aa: CASSLAGTGVTEAFF
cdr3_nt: TGTGCCAGCAGCTTGGCGGGGACAGGGGTCACTGAAGCTTTCTTT